This is a list of T cell receptor beta chains from one sample in a study of T cells in tuberculosis. Method: immunoSEQ multiplex PCR; TCRdb's copy keeps in-frame clones and lacks some. Here the sample spans 20,000 to 25,000 clones, 80% to 90% being singletons. The sequenced sample was PBMCs. The receptors derive from a donor between 5 and 29 years old with latent tuberculosis or without tuberculosis infection. The CDR3 runs from the conserved cysteine through the conserved F or W. Each record gives: J gene, clone size, V gene, D gene, CDR3 protein, CDR3 DNA. The D gene is left open where the match is weak. Clone size appears in some rows only: once, few, many, or a class for an expanded clone.

j_call: TRBJ1-2
clone_size: -
v_call: TRBV5-4
d_call: -
cdr3_aa: CASSFSRGLNGYTF
cdr3_nt: TGTGCCAGCAGCTTTTCTAGGGGGTTGAATGGCTACACCTTC

j_call: TRBJ1-4
clone_size: -
v_call: TRBV7-2
d_call: -
cdr3_aa: CASSLEQSNEKLFF
cdr3_nt: TGTGCCAGCAGCTTAGAACAAAGTAATGAAAAACTGTTTTTT

j_call: TRBJ2-5
clone_size: once
v_call: TRBV2
d_call: TRBD2
cdr3_aa: CASSASRGGVHQETQYF
cdr3_nt: TGTGCCAGCAGTGCATCGCGGGGGGGCGTTCACCAAGAGACCCAGTACTTC

j_call: TRBJ2-2
clone_size: -
v_call: TRBV7-2
d_call: TRBD2
cdr3_aa: CASSFTSGVNTGELFF
cdr3_nt: TGTGCCAGCAGCTTTACTAGCGGGGTTAACACCGGGGAGCTGTTTTTT

j_call: TRBJ1-3
clone_size: -
v_call: TRBV6-1
d_call: TRBD1
cdr3_aa: CASSLTGDGNTIYF
cdr3_nt: TGTGCCAGCAGCCTGACAGGGGACGGAAACACCATATATTTT

j_call: TRBJ2-1
clone_size: once
v_call: TRBV5-1
d_call: TRBD1
cdr3_aa: CASSLAGRDRVPYEQFF
cdr3_nt: TGCGCCAGCAGCTTGGCCGGGCGGGACAGGGTTCCCTATGAGCAGTTCTTC

j_call: TRBJ2-2
clone_size: -
v_call: TRBV5-4
d_call: -
cdr3_aa: CASSSAVEGTGELFF
cdr3_nt: TGTGCCAGTAGCTCCGCCGTTGAGGGCACCGGGGAGCTGTTTTTT

j_call: TRBJ2-7
clone_size: -
v_call: TRBV29-1
d_call: -
cdr3_aa: CSVVRAGSDEQYF
cdr3_nt: TGCAGCGTTGTAAGGGCGGGCTCCGACGAGCAGTACTTC

j_call: TRBJ2-1
clone_size: -
v_call: TRBV19
d_call: TRBD2
cdr3_aa: CASSSGRRERNEQFF
cdr3_nt: TGTGCCAGTAGTTCCGGGAGGCGGGAGAGGAATGAGCAGTTCTTC

j_call: TRBJ1-6
clone_size: -
v_call: TRBV6-1
d_call: TRBD1
cdr3_aa: CASSVTGGNSPLHF
cdr3_nt: TGTGCCAGCAGTGTGACAGGGGGGAATTCACCCCTCCACTTT

j_call: TRBJ2-7
clone_size: -
v_call: TRBV30
d_call: -
cdr3_aa: CAFETGTYEQYF
cdr3_nt: TGTGCCTTTGAGACAGGAACCTACGAGCAGTACTTC

j_call: TRBJ1-1
clone_size: -
v_call: TRBV28
d_call: TRBD1
cdr3_aa: CAILRGQGGIAFF
cdr3_nt: TGTGCCATCCTAAGGGGACAGGGGGGGATTGCTTTCTTT

j_call: TRBJ1-1
clone_size: -
v_call: TRBV30
d_call: -
cdr3_aa: CAWRDIRSPNTEAFF
cdr3_nt: TGTGCCTGGAGGGACATCAGATCTCCGAACACTGAAGCTTTCTTT

j_call: TRBJ1-1
clone_size: -
v_call: TRBV28
d_call: -
cdr3_aa: CASTIGSSGHTEAFF
cdr3_nt: TGTGCCAGCACCATTGGCTCATCAGGGCACACTGAAGCTTTCTTT

j_call: TRBJ2-7
clone_size: -
v_call: TRBV4-2
d_call: TRBD1
cdr3_aa: CASSQDRVEQYF
cdr3_nt: TGTGCCAGCAGCCAGGACAGGGTCGAGCAGTACTTC

j_call: TRBJ2-7
clone_size: -
v_call: TRBV4-3
d_call: -
cdr3_aa: CASSQEGGGNYHEQYF
cdr3_nt: TGCGCCAGCAGCCAAGAAGGTGGGGGCAACTACCACGAGCAGTACTTC

j_call: TRBJ1-1
clone_size: -
v_call: TRBV6-5
d_call: -
cdr3_aa: CASSYSRGNTEAFF
cdr3_nt: TGTGCCAGCAGTTACTCACGGGGGAACACTGAAGCTTTCTTT

j_call: TRBJ2-7
clone_size: few
v_call: TRBV6-1
d_call: TRBD2
cdr3_aa: CASSEASGGAEQYF
cdr3_nt: TGTGCCAGCAGTGAAGCTAGCGGGGGGGCCGAGCAGTACTTC

j_call: TRBJ1-1
clone_size: -
v_call: TRBV11-2
d_call: -
cdr3_aa: CASRIIQGVGEAFF
cdr3_nt: TGTGCCAGCAGAATCATACAGGGCGTCGGTGAAGCTTTCTTT

j_call: TRBJ1-2
clone_size: -
v_call: TRBV10-2
d_call: -
cdr3_aa: CASRAGDWHGYTF
cdr3_nt: TGCGCCAGCAGGGCAGGGGATTGGCATGGCTACACCTTC

j_call: TRBJ1-3
clone_size: -
v_call: TRBV2
d_call: -
cdr3_aa: CASRRDSGNTIYF
cdr3_nt: TGTGCCAGCAGGAGGGATTCTGGAAACACCATATATTTT

j_call: TRBJ1-1
clone_size: -
v_call: TRBV12-5
d_call: -
cdr3_aa: CASVTTTRREDLMNTEAFF
cdr3_nt: TGTGCTAGTGTTACCACCACCCGCAGGGAAGACCTCATGAACACTGAAGCTTTCTTT

j_call: TRBJ2-3
clone_size: once
v_call: TRBV18
d_call: -
cdr3_aa: CASSPLTADTQYF
cdr3_nt: TGTGCCAGCTCACCGCTGACAGCAGATACGCAGTATTTT